This entry describes one T cell receptor (beta chain). This CDR3 comprises 14 residues. V shed 5 bases, J shed 6 bases, and the junction held 9 bases outside the gene matches. Germline CDR1 reads MDHEN; CDR2 reads SYDVKM. The data belong to a study of shared T cell receptors in the human thymus. The protocol was immunoSEQ multiplex PCR, while the TCRdb copy is restricted to in-frame clones and leaves out a portion. Here the sample spans around 730,000 clones, 70% to 90% being singletons. This sample was also put to use in a study of human thymus T cells.

The clonotype was recovered from a girl under three years old with a congenital heart defect. This chain joins TRBV28 and TRBJ1-2; TRBD1 matches 7 bases. What was sequenced was thymocytes. CDR3 sequence: CASSRDSYTDGYTF. CDR3 nucleotides: TGTGCCAGCAGTCGGGACAGTTATACGGATGGCTACACCTTC.